This T cell receptor (beta chain) was identified during a study of cytomegalovirus exposure and HLA in healthy donors. 60 Vbeta and 13 Jbeta primers were used in PCR. Profiled with immunoSEQ multiplex PCR; TCRdb holds only in-frame clones, not every one. The table shows 100,000 to 150,000 clones, with 70% to 80% occurring only once. This TCR was recovered from a female donor in good health and CMV-seronegative. Sequenced: PBMCs.

CDR3 nucleotide sequence: TGTGCCAGTCGGGAGGTCTCTGGGGCCAACGTCCTGACTTTC. Its translation: CASREVSGANVLTF. The chain uses TRBV5-8 and TRBJ2-6; 7 bases line up with TRBD2. V lost 8 bases, J lost 0 bases, and 2 bases stayed unmatched. Germline CDR1 SGHTS, CDR2 YDEGEE. The CDR3 sequence is 14 residues long.